The 27 T cell receptor beta chains below were found in one sample sequenced in a study of CD8+CD57+ T cells in acquired aplastic anemia. Profiling of TCR beta VDJ combinations and CDR3 sequences used genomic DNA as template. Using its own MiXCR run on the reads, TCRdb lists one record per CDR3 protein. The data show hundreds of thousands of distinct CDR3 sequences, 56% seen once. Sequenced sample: sorted CD4+, CD8+, or CD8+CD57+ T cells (not recorded which) from PBMCs. These TCRs come from a human donor with severe aplastic anemia or a healthy control (not recorded which).

Regarding this clonotype: One junction end disagrees with the germline gene, perhaps due to a read error. J is TRBJ1-3 and V is TRBV9; D possibly corresponds to TRBD1 (5 bases). The germline gives CDR1 SGDLS, CDR2 YYNGEE. The CDR3 is 14 residues long. The CDR3 region has the DNA TGTGCCAGCAGTCTGGGTGGGGCCGGAAACGCCATATATTTT. Amino acids: CASSLGGAGNAIYF.

The chain combines TRBV20-1 with TRBJ1-1, with D perhaps matching TRBD1 (6 bases). The CDR3 has 14 residues. CDR1 is DFQATT, CDR2 SNEGSKA, per germline (reference sequence). The V gene lost 5 bases and the J gene lost 3 bases, with 16 bases spanning the gap. This chain's CDR3 is CSAGWTVAHTEAFF. In nucleotides, the CDR3 is TGCAGTGCTGGGTGGACAGTGGCTCACACTGAAGCTTTCTTT.

This clonotype was seen just once. The chain recombines TRBV4-1 with TRBJ1-1; the match to TRBD1 covers 7 bases. Trimming took 4 bases from V and 1 from J; bases not matched to a gene: 9. The CDR3 loop spans 16 amino acids. Germline CDR1 and CDR2: MGHRA and YSYEKL. The CDR3 protein is CASSPDWGQRNTEAFF. CDR3 bases: TGCGCCAGCAGCCCAGATTGGGGACAGAGGAACACTGAAGCTTTCTTT.

V usage is TRBV7-2 and J usage is TRBJ1-6; TRBD1 aligns across 10 bases. Per germline, CDR1 SGHTA and CDR2 FQGNSA. J gave up 9 bases and V 7 bases, and 9 bases lay outside the gene matches. CDR3 length: 15 amino acids. CDR3 sequence: CASTLRGQGISPLHF. The CDR3 nucleotides are TGTGCCAGCACCCTCCGGGGACAGGGGATTTCACCCCTCCACTTT.

The chain joins TRBV2 to TRBJ1-6; D unclear. The CDR3 is 11 residues long. Trimming pared 8 bases from V and 8 bases from J, leaving 7 bases between. CDR1 SNHLY and CDR2 FYNNEI come from the germline V gene. The CDR3 here is CASEGYSPLHF. In DNA, the CDR3 is TGTGCCAGCGAGGGATATTCACCCCTCCACTTT.

The sample holds a few counts of this clonotype. The V call is TRBV24-1, the J call TRBJ2-1, with TRBD1 matching over 10 bases. The CDR3 covers 16 residues. From germline, CDR1 is KGHDR and CDR2 SFDVKD. The J segment lost 5 bases and the V segment lost 4 bases, leaving 7 bases of the junction unmatched. The chain's CDR3 is CATSDYDRGRNNEQFF. The CDR3, as DNA: TGTGCCACCAGTGACTACGACAGGGGGCGAAACAATGAGCAGTTCTTC.

V is TRBV10-3 and J is TRBJ2-1; 7 bases are shared with TRBD2. CDR1 and CDR2 from the germline V gene are ENHRY and SYGVKD. The CDR3 is 11 amino acids. Unmatched junction bases numbered 7, after V lost 10 bases and J lost 10 bases. The CDR3 loop is CATEREGEQFF. CDR3 coding DNA: TGTGCCACCGAAAGGGAGGGCGAGCAGTTCTTC.

This clonotype was seen repeatedly, ten times or more. This chain links TRBV4-3 with TRBJ2-5; weak D call: TRBD1 (6 bases). CDR3 size: 14 residues. V dropped 2 bases and J dropped 7 bases, with 14 bases sitting between them. Germline V gene sequence: CDR1 LGHNA, CDR2 YSLEER. The CDR3: CASSQSGTSRTQYF. The CDR3 nucleotides are TGCGCCAGCAGCCAATCCGGGACATCGAGGACCCAGTACTTC.

This chain links TRBV10-1 with TRBJ1-2; 7 positions match TRBD1. Looked up from germline, CDR1 is WNHNN and CDR2 is SYGVQD (reference sequence). The J segment lost 10 bases and the V segment lost 2 bases, leaving 10 bases of the junction unmatched. CDR3 length: 14 amino acids. CDR3 region: CASSETDRPDLYTF. The CDR3 DNA follows: TGCGCCAGCAGTGAGACGGACAGGCCGGACCTCTACACCTTC.

The chain uses TRBV5-4 and TRBJ1-6; D is unclear. The V gene's germline CDR1 is SGHNT and CDR2 YYREEE (reference sequence). The CDR3 totals 13 residues. The V end lost 1 base, the J end lost 12 bases, and 11 bases lay between the germline ends. CDR3 nucleotide sequence: TGTGCCAGCAGCTTGCCGTTCGGAGGACCCCTCCACTTT. Its translation is CASSLPFGGPLHF.

The chain recombines TRBV9 with TRBJ2-7; 9 bases map to TRBD1. Trimming took 3 bases from V and 7 from J; bases not matched to a gene: 5. The germline V gene has CDR1 SGDLS and CDR2 YYNGEE. The CDR3 is 13 residues long. The DNA for the CDR3 is TGTGCCAGCAGCGCACAGGGGGCCCAAGAGCAGTACTTC. Its protein product is CASSAQGAQEQYF.

The CDR3 DNA follows: TGTGCCAGCAGCCAAGTTGGGACGGACGCCGGGGAGCTGTTTTTT. Translating it yields CASSQVGTDAGELFF. V usage is TRBV4-2 and J usage is TRBJ2-2; D tentatively reads TRBD1 or TRBD2 (5 bases each). Looked up from germline, CDR1 is LGHNA and CDR2 is YNFKEQ. The CDR3 has 15 amino acids. V gave up 1 base and J gave up 6 bases, with 12 bases separating them.

This clonotype has ten or more counts. This rearrangement joins TRBV5-1 to TRBJ2-1; unclear D gene. V lost 6 bases and J 0 bases, leaving 13 bases between the germline ends. This CDR3 has 15 amino acids. Germline V gives CDR1 SGHRS, CDR2 YFSETQ. The chain's CDR3 is CASTQTQSSYNEQFF. DNA for the CDR3: TGCGCCAGCACCCAGACCCAGAGCTCCTACAATGAGCAGTTCTTC.

This clonotype came up many times. The CDR3: CASSHASGGGDTQYF. CDR3 nucleotides: TGCGCCAGCAGCCATGCTAGCGGGGGAGGAGATACGCAGTATTTT. The V gene is TRBV4-1, the J gene TRBJ2-3; 10 bases are a match to TRBD2. CDR1 MGHRA and CDR2 YSYEKL come from the germline V gene. V dropped 3 bases and J dropped 5; count of bases not matched to a gene: 5. The CDR3 runs to 15 residues.

The chain combines TRBV29-1 with TRBJ1-1, with D unresolved. Germline lookup yields CDR1 SQVTM and CDR2 ANQGSEA. The CDR3 contains 12 residues. Trimming took 0 bases from V and 5 from J, leaving 7 bases between them. The DNA for the CDR3 is TGCAGCGTTGAAGAGGGGAGGACTGAAGCTTTCTTT. Its protein product is CSVEEGRTEAFF.

The genes are TRBV7-2 and TRBJ2-1; D remains unclear. Germline lookup yields CDR1 SGHTA and CDR2 FQGNSA. This CDR3 region has 12 residues. Deletions cut 5 bases from V and 9 bases from J, with 11 bases between. The CDR3 DNA is TGTGCCAGCAGCCTCGGTGTCGGTGAGCAGTTCTTC. The encoded protein is CASSLGVGEQFF.

This clonotype was detected only once. V and J are TRBV7-2 and TRBJ1-3; no definite D call. Germline V gene data show CDR1 as SGHTA and CDR2 as FQGNSA. Trimming removed 1 base from V and 4 bases from J, with 11 bases in between. CDR3 length: 15 amino acids. CDR3 DNA: TGTGCCAGCAGCTTAGGTCGGGGTTACGGAAACACCATATATTTT. It translates to CASSLGRGYGNTIYF. Filled out from reference TRBV7-2 and TRBJ1-3, the complete variable domain reads GAGVSQSPSNKVTEKGKDVELRCDPISGHTALYWYRQSLGQGLEFLIYFQGNSAPDKSGLPSDRFSAERTGGSVSTLTIQRTQQEDSAVYLCASSLGRGYGNTIYFGEGSWLTVV.

The rearrangement links TRBV2 to TRBJ2-7; 8 nucleotides align to TRBD2. Losses at the gene ends were 6 bases for V and 3 bases for J; bases not matched to a gene: 4. From germline, CDR1 is SNHLY and CDR2 FYNNEI. The CDR3 spans 13 residues. The CDR3 loop is CASRLAESYEQYF. Here the CDR3 DNA reads TGTGCCAGCAGACTAGCGGAAAGCTACGAGCAGTACTTC.

This clonotype was seen a handful of times. The CDR3 reads CASSPWTGRHSPLHF. CDR3 sequence (DNA): TGTGCCAGCAGTCCATGGACAGGGAGGCATTCACCCCTCCACTTT. The J gene is TRBJ1-6, the V gene TRBV28; 8 bases are a match to TRBD1. Germline lookup yields CDR1 MDHEN and CDR2 SYDVKM. Trimming took 5 bases from V and 8 from J; bases not matched to a gene: 8. The CDR3 is made up of 15 amino acids.

The chain joins TRBV7-3 to TRBJ2-5; no reliable D call. CDR1 and CDR2 (germline): SGHTA, FQGTGA. V was cut by 0 bases and J by 4 bases, with 12 bases left in between. The CDR3 contains 15 residues. CDR3 sequence (DNA): TGTGCCAGCAGCTTAACCTCAGGACCGAGAGAGACCCAGTACTTC. It is translated as CASSLTSGPRETQYF.

This clonotype was picked up many times. The rearrangement links TRBV14 to TRBJ1-6, with D perhaps matching TRBD1 (5 bases). The V and J ends lost 2 bases and 8 bases respectively, with 7 bases between them. The length of the CDR3 is 13 residues. The germline gives CDR1 SGHDN, CDR2 FVKESK. The CDR3 spells CASSQKGYSPLHF. The DNA of the CDR3 is TGTGCCAGCAGCCAAAAGGGGTATTCACCCCTCCACTTT.

The chain links TRBV7-9 to TRBJ2-1; D is ambiguous. This CDR3 comprises 13 residues. Trimming removed 5 bases from V and 6 bases from J, with 11 bases in between. Germline V gene sequence: CDR1 SEHNR, CDR2 FQNEAQ (reference sequence). This chain's CDR3 is CASSLALRNEQFF. CDR3 DNA sequence: TGTGCCAGCAGCCTGGCCTTACGCAATGAGCAGTTCTTC.

V gene TRBV7-3 combines with J gene TRBJ1-1; D is uncertain. Germline loops: CDR1 SGHTA, CDR2 FQGTGA. Deletions cut 5 bases from V and 11 bases from J, with 15 bases between. There are 12 residues in the CDR3. The CDR3, as DNA: TGTGCCAGCAGCGGGAAGACTGAATACGCTTTCTTT. It translates to CASSGKTEYAFF. The full variable domain, with the rest looked up from reference TRBV7-3 and TRBJ1-1, is GAGVSQTPSNKVTEKGKYVELRCDPISGHTALYWYRQSLGQGPEFLIYFQGTGAADDSGLPNDRFFAVRPEGSVSTLKIQRTERGDSAVYLCASSGKTEYAFFGQGTRLTVV.

A few counts support this clonotype. This sequence joins TRBV10-2 and TRBJ2-5; 14 bases are a match to TRBD2. V dropped 6 bases and J dropped 4; count of bases not matched to a gene: 4. The CDR3 loop spans 15 amino acids. Germline V gives CDR1 WSHSY, CDR2 SAAADI. CDR3 coding DNA: TGCGCCAGCAGGGGACTAGCGGGGGAAGGAGAGACCCAGTACTTC. Its protein is CASRGLAGEGETQYF.

The chain joins TRBV29-1 to TRBJ1-2; no firm D call. Germline V gives CDR1 SQVTM, CDR2 ANQGSEA. Trimming shortened V by 0 bases and J by 3 bases, and 5 bases separated the two germline ends. The CDR3 contains 12 residues. The chain's CDR3 is CSVEDTDYGYTF. In DNA, the CDR3 is TGCAGCGTTGAAGATACGGACTATGGCTACACCTTC.

The CDR3 protein is CASSPDREGYGYTF. The CDR3 region has the DNA TGTGCCAGCAGCCCGGACAGGGAGGGCTATGGCTACACCTTC. This rearrangement joins TRBV7-6 to TRBJ1-2; 8 nucleotides align to TRBD1. CDR3 size: 14 residues. Germline CDR1 SGHVS, CDR2 FNYEAQ. Trimming took 5 bases from V and 4 from J; bases not matched to a gene: 6.

This chain connects TRBV19 to TRBJ1-6; D is uncertain. This CDR3 region has 14 residues. Trimming removed 2 bases at V and 7 bases at J, with 9 bases between. Germline CDR1 reads LNHDA; CDR2 reads SQIVND (reference sequence). The chain's CDR3 is CASSIRTENSPLHF. The CDR3 nucleotides read TGTGCCAGTAGTATAAGGACGGAGAATTCACCCCTCCACTTT.